The rows below give T cell receptor beta chains drawn from one sample of a study of shared clonotypes between healthy human individuals. Assay used: immunoSEQ multiplex PCR; TCRdb lists only in-frame clones, some missing. Here the sample spans about 2.3 million clones, just over 90% being singletons. Sequenced: naive CD4+ T cells from PBMCs. These receptors all stem from a man between 18 and 29 years old in good health. Some clones in this sample may be carry-over from other donors' samples. The CDR3 runs from the conserved cysteine through the conserved F or W. A D gene is named only where the DNA matches it firmly. Only part of the rows carry a size: once, few, many, or a class if the clone is expanded.

V: TRBV28
D: TRBD1
J: TRBJ1-5
size: .
CDR3: CASKGQVNQPQHF
DNA: TGTGCCAGCAAAGGACAGGTCAATCAGCCCCAGCATTTT

V: TRBV5-1
D: .
J: TRBJ2-5
size: .
CDR3: CASSLGTGRGETQYF
DNA: TGCGCCAGCAGCTTGGGAACAGGGCGAGGGGAGACCCAGTACTTC

V: TRBV25-1
D: .
J: TRBJ2-3
size: .
CDR3: CASSITFQADTQYF
DNA: TGTGCCAGCAGTATCACATTTCAAGCAGATACGCAGTATTTT

V: TRBV7-2
D: TRBD2
J: TRBJ2-1
size: .
CDR3: CASSLRVAGGRNEQFF
DNA: TGTGCCAGCAGCCTCAGGGTGGCGGGAGGGCGGAATGAGCAGTTCTTC

V: TRBV11-2
D: .
J: TRBJ1-4
size: .
CDR3: CASSLGGTGTNEKLFF
DNA: TGTGCCAGCAGCTTAGGGGGGACGGGTACTAATGAAAAACTGTTTTTT

V: TRBV19
D: .
J: TRBJ2-3
size: once
CDR3: CASSMRGDTQYF
DNA: TGTGCCAGTAGTATGAGGGGAGATACGCAGTATTTT

V: TRBV5-8
D: .
J: TRBJ2-3
size: .
CDR3: CASSFRDSRTDTQYF
DNA: TGTGCCAGCAGCTTTAGGGACTCTCGCACAGATACGCAGTATTTT

V: TRBV6-5
D: .
J: TRBJ2-5
size: .
CDR3: CASSTYSETQYF
DNA: TGTGCCAGCAGTACGTACTCGGAGACCCAGTACTTC

V: TRBV18
D: .
J: TRBJ2-6
size: .
CDR3: CASSPPGRGANVLTF
DNA: TGTGCCAGCTCACCACCGGGACGTGGGGCCAACGTCCTGACTTTC

V: TRBV7-9
D: .
J: TRBJ1-5
size: .
CDR3: CASSLVGSGRGSSNQPQHF
DNA: TGTGCCAGCAGCTTAGTTGGATCGGGCAGGGGATCAAGCAATCAGCCCCAGCATTTT

V: TRBV28
D: .
J: TRBJ1-5
size: .
CDR3: CASSSKRFQPQHF
DNA: TGTGCCAGCAGTTCCAAGCGGTTTCAGCCCCAGCATTTT

V: TRBV2
D: .
J: TRBJ1-5
size: once
CDR3: CASSDASNQPQHF
DNA: TGTGCCAGCAGTGATGCAAGCAATCAGCCCCAGCATTTT

V: TRBV14
D: .
J: TRBJ1-1
size: .
CDR3: CASSQEYPRGGAEAFF
DNA: TGTGCCAGCAGCCAAGAGTACCCACGAGGAGGTGCTGAAGCTTTCTTT

V: TRBV2
D: TRBD1
J: TRBJ1-1
size: .
CDR3: CASIRTGPNTEAFF
DNA: TGTGCCAGCATTCGGACAGGCCCGAACACTGAAGCTTTCTTT

V: TRBV5-4
D: .
J: TRBJ1-2
size: .
CDR3: CASSRITGYRDGYTF
DNA: TGTGCCAGCAGCCGAATCACAGGGTACAGGGATGGCTACACCTTC

V: TRBV19
D: .
J: TRBJ2-5
size: .
CDR3: CASTRGRQGSETQYF
DNA: TGTGCCAGTACCCGGGGGAGGCAGGGGTCGGAGACCCAGTACTTC

V: TRBV5-1
D: TRBD2
J: TRBJ2-7
size: .
CDR3: CASSLVGQGAGGPKTYEQYF
DNA: TGCGCCAGCAGCTTGGTTGGCCAGGGAGCGGGAGGCCCCAAAACCTACGAGCAGTACTTC

V: TRBV6-4
D: .
J: TRBJ1-3
size: .
CDR3: CASSDSYCGSGNTIYF
DNA: TGTGCCAGCAGTGACTCTTACTGTGGCTCTGGAAACACCATATATTTT

V: TRBV10-2
D: TRBD2
J: TRBJ2-1
size: .
CDR3: CASSDGGRRHEQFF
DNA: TGCGCCAGCAGTGACGGCGGGAGAAGGCATGAGCAGTTCTTC

V: TRBV7-6
D: TRBD1
J: TRBJ2-7
size: .
CDR3: CASSSSPGQGPYEQYF
DNA: TGTGCCAGCAGCTCCTCACCGGGACAGGGACCATACGAGCAGTACTTC

V: TRBV9
D: .
J: TRBJ2-1
size: .
CDR3: CASSAVGNEQFF
DNA: TGTGCCAGCAGCGCAGTGGGGAATGAGCAGTTCTTC

V: TRBV2
D: .
J: TRBJ1-5
size: few
CDR3: CASSEANRSNQPQHF
DNA: TGTGCCAGCAGTGAAGCGAACAGGAGTAATCAGCCCCAGCATTTT

V: TRBV10-1
D: .
J: TRBJ2-1
size: .
CDR3: CASSPGNEQFF
DNA: TGCGCCAGCAGCCCCGGGAATGAGCAGTTCTTC

V: TRBV18
D: .
J: TRBJ1-3
size: once
CDR3: CASSPGGSGNTIYF
DNA: TGTGCCAGCTCACCGGGCGGATCTGGAAACACCATATATTTT

V: TRBV5-1
D: TRBD1
J: TRBJ1-4
size: .
CDR3: CASSLPGQGGGEKLFF
DNA: TGCGCCAGCAGCTTGCCGGGACAGGGCGGGGGTGAAAAACTGTTTTTT